This TCR beta chain comes out of a study of T cells in tumors after PD-1 blockade (dated by TCRdb to between 2018 and 2021). Broadly, across the study: Prior checkpoint blockade, systemic immunosuppressant use, and recent radiotherapy or other anti-cancer therapy within 4 weeks were grounds for patient exclusion. Pembrolizumab 200 mg every 3 weeks or cemiplimab 350 mg every 2 weeks was administered to patients. Clinical response was assessed using RECIST version 1.1. Paired single-cell RNA and TCR sequencing was done in the study on site-matched tumors from patients with BCC or SCC, both before and after anti-PD-1 therapy. A subset of patients also received ongoing daily vismodegib 150 mg during anti-PD-1 treatment. An average of about 120,000 TCR templates (range roughly 23,000-270,000) and about 38,000 unique clonotypes was obtained for peripheral blood samples. Bulk TCR sequencing was performed on fewer than 13 peripheral blood samples from 5 patients to compare blood and tumor clonotypes.

Comment on this clone: Its recognized antigen is unknown. No much larger clone exists at a distance of one base, and base qualities are not known.

From a lookup of the germline V gene, CDR1 and CDR2 are SGHRS and YFSETQ. The CDR3, cysteine through phenylalanine, is 15 amino acids long. CDR3 DNA only is kept here, 45 bases in frame from base 1. V is pared back by 0 bases and J by 2 bases, with 10 bases lying between the germline termini. Deep TCRbeta sequencing was performed with the immunoSEQ platform. Regarding the original processing steps: Only productive rearrangements were exported from the immunoSEQ Analyzer for downstream analysis. T cell phenotypes were assigned to bulk TCRbeta clonotypes by matching the clonotypes to single-cell RNA+TCR-seq clones with the same TCRbeta sequence. Clone enrichment in tumor was calculated as tumor frequency divided by PBMC frequency from bulk TCR sequencing. GLIPH was used to sort TCRs into specificity groups, which are clusters of distinct TCRs that likely recognize common antigens through shared CDR3 motifs. TCRdb's version of the immuneACCESS table is confined to in-frame rearrangements and falls short of the full clone set. An unresolved V gene accounts for under half of the shortfall where checked; the remainder is of unknown origin. V, J and clone size derive from that table, while D and trimming were established from the DNA sequence. The sample profile shows approximately 45,000 clones; more than 60% of them were found once. The ten most abundant clones make up 8% to 10% of the sample.

For bulk TCRbeta sequencing, genomic DNA was extracted from tumor biopsies or peripheral blood, and input amounts ranged from roughly 550 ng to 6,004 ng. All patients had histologically proven advanced or metastatic basal or squamous cell carcinoma and were poor candidates for surgical resection. Of the roughly eleven patients in the basal cell carcinoma cohort, 7 or 8 underwent bulk tumor TCR sequencing. Broader findings and caveats from the paper: Approximately 41% of the TCR clonotypes from tumors also showed up in blood, and some novel exhausted tumor clones were present in pre-treatment blood, which suggests peripheral recruitment. The source of novel T cell clones was not identified and could include lymphoid organs or rare unexpanded clones within the tumor or its periphery.

This receptor chain uses TRBV5-1 and TRBJ2-3, with the D gene not confidently named. The input for sequencing was PBMCs, taken before anti-PD-1 therapy. The source is a human donor with advanced basal cell or squamous cell carcinoma (not recorded which). The DNA sequence reads TGCGCCAGCAGCTTGGCCTTGGCAGACACAGATACGCAGTATTTT. Its product reads: CASSLALADTDTQYF.